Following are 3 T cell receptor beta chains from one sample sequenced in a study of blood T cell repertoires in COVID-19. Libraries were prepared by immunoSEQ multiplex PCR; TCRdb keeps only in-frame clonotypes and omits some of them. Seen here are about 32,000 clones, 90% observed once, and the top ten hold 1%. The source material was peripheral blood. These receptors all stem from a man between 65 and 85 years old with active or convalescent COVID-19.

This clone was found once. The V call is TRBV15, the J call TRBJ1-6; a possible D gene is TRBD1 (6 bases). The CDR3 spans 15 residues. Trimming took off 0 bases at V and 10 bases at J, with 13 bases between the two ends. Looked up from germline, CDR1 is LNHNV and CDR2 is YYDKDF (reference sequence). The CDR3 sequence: CATSREWGGVSPLHF. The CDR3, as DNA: TGTGCCACCAGCAGAGAGTGGGGGGGCGTGTCACCCCTCCACTTT.

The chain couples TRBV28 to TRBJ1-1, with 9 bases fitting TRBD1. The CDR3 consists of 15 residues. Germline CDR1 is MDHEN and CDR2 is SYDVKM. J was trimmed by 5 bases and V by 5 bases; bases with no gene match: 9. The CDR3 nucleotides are TGTGCCAGCAGTAGGTCCGGGACAGGGATTACTGAAGCTTTCTTT. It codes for CASSRSGTGITEAFF.

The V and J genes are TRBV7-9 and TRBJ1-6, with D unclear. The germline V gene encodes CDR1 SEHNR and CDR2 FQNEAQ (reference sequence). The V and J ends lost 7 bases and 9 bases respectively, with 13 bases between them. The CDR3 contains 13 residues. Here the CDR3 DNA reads TGTGCCAGCACATTCAGAGAGGTTTCACCCCTCCACTTT. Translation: CASTFREVSPLHF.